A single sample gave rise to the 8 T cell receptor beta chains below, sequenced in a study of T cells in Graves' hyperthyroidism and ophthalmopathy. From RNA transcripts, TCR beta CDR3 regions were amplified. In the first-round RT-PCR of the TCR CDR3, the HTBI primer set was used. TCRdb independently ran MiXCR on the multiplex PCR reads; one entry per CDR3 protein. The table lists some 720,000 distinct CDR3 sequences, around 17% of them singletons. The material sequenced was blood. The receptors shown here come from a man between 18 and 35 years old with Graves' hyperthyroidism.

This clonotype was seen a few times. The rearrangement joins TRBV14 to TRBJ2-1; TRBD2 matches 10 bases. This CDR3 has 17 amino acids. Losses at the gene ends were 0 bases for V and 6 bases for J; bases not matched to a gene: 8. Germline assignment: CDR1 SGHDN and CDR2 FVKESK. The CDR3 here is CASSQEVRLAGLNEQFF. The CDR3 DNA reads as TGTGCCAGCAGCCAAGAAGTTAGACTAGCGGGTCTCAATGAGCAGTTCTTC.

This clonotype has a handful of counts. The J gene is TRBJ2-7, the V gene TRBV20-1; possibly TRBD1 for D (5 bases). Looked up from germline, CDR1 is DFQATT and CDR2 is SNEGSKA (reference sequence). The CDR3 runs 15 residues. Trimming removed 2 bases at V and 0 bases at J, with 14 bases between. The CDR3, as DNA: TGCAGTGCTAGAAATCGGCAGGGCTTCTCCTACGAGCAGTACTTC. It specifies CSARNRQGFSYEQYF.

This chain connects TRBV4-1 to TRBJ2-2, with 8 nucleotides matching TRBD2. There are 17 residues in the CDR3. Germline V gene lookup returns CDR1 MGHRA and CDR2 YSYEKL. V lost 3 bases and J lost 2; bases outside the gene matches: 8. DNA of the CDR3: TGCGCCAGCAGCCACCCCAAAGCGGGAGATAACACCGGGGAGCTGTTTTTT. Amino acids: CASSHPKAGDNTGELFF.

This chain uses TRBV18 with TRBJ2-3, with D hard to call. CDR3 length equals 14 residues. V was pared by 4 bases and J by 4 bases, with 12 bases between. Germline V lookup: CDR1 KGHSH, CDR2 LQKENI. CDR3 nucleotide sequence: TGTGCCAGCTCACTCGGATTGGGCGCAGATACGCAGTATTTT. The encoded protein is CASSLGLGADTQYF.

This clonotype has a handful of counts. The chain joins TRBV24-1 to TRBJ2-1; TRBD2 matches at 10 bases. Per germline, CDR1 KGHDR and CDR2 SFDVKD. CDR3 length equals 17 residues. The V and J ends lost 4 bases and 6 bases, in that order; junction bases with no gene match: 11. In DNA, the CDR3 is TGTGCCACCAGTGACCCCTGGCTAGCGGGAGAGACCAATGAGCAGTTCTTC. It is translated as CATSDPWLAGETNEQFF.

Ten or more counts support this clonotype. The chain has TRBV6-1 and TRBJ1-5; weak D call: TRBD1 (5 bases). V was cut by 6 bases and J by 5 bases, with 14 bases left in between. This CDR3 spans 14 amino acids. Per germline, CDR1 MNHNS and CDR2 SASEGT. CDR3 in DNA: TGTGCCAGCAGCACCGTCGGGGGTGATCAGCCCCAGCATTTT. Amino acid sequence: CASSTVGGDQPQHF.

V and J are TRBV27 and TRBJ2-1; 9 bases map to TRBD2. Germline V gene data show CDR1 as MNHEY and CDR2 as SMNVEV (reference sequence). V lost 3 bases and J lost 7; bases outside the gene matches: 13. This CDR3 contains 17 residues. This CDR3 is CASSFPRLAVHSNEQFF. The CDR3 coding sequence is TGTGCCAGCAGTTTTCCTCGACTAGCGGTCCACTCTAATGAGCAGTTCTTC.

The chain recombines TRBV10-2 with TRBJ2-2; 13 bases line up with TRBD2. J lost 4 bases, V lost 3 bases, and 5 bases had no gene match. Per germline, CDR1 WSHSY and CDR2 SAAADI. CDR3 length equals 17 residues. The CDR3 coding sequence is TGCGCCAGCAGTGAACTAGCGGGAGGGACGTCCACCGGGGAGCTGTTTTTT. This codes for CASSELAGGTSTGELFF.